This entry describes one T cell receptor (beta chain). How the authors handled the data: Researchers report that nucleated cell counts were estimated from reference gene primer amplification. The protocol was immunoSEQ multiplex PCR, while the TCRdb copy is restricted to in-frame clones and leaves out a portion. The DNA was the basis for D and trimming; V, J and clone size are from that table. Here the sample spans 150,000 to 200,000 clones, 88% being singletons. The entry originates in a study of blood T cell repertoires in COVID-19. Study summary: Acute-phase and convalescent COVID-19 samples originated in the United States, Italy and Spain. T cells, B-cell-depleted T cells, or PBMCs provided the cDNA or gDNA that served as material.

CDR3 length: 13 residues. V was pared by 7 bases and J by 4 bases, with 4 bases of the junction left unmatched. Germline V gene data show CDR1 as ENHRY and CDR2 as SYGVKD. Source material: PBMCs or T cells enriched from blood (not recorded which). The sequence was obtained from a woman aged 18-29 years who had recovered from COVID-19. This chain links TRBV10-3 with TRBJ1-3; 7 bases match TRBD1. Here the CDR3 reads CAITDRDGNTIYF. The DNA of the CDR3 is TGTGCCATCACAGACAGGGACGGAAACACCATATATTTT.